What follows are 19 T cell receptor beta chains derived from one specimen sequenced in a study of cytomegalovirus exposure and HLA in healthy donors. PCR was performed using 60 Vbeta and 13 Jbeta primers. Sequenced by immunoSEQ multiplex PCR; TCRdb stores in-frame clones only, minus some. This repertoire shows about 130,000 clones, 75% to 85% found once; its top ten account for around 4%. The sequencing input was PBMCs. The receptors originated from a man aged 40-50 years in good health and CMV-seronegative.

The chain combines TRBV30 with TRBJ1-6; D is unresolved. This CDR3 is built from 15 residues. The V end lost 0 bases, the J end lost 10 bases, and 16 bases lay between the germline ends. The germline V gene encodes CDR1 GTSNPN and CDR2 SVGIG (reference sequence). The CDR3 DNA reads TGTGCCTGGAGTGTATCGGCTAGGAGCCCATCACCCCTCCACTTT. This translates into CAWSVSARSPSPLHF. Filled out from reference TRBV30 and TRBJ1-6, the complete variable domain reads SQTIHQWPATLVQPVGSPLSLECTVEGTSNPNLYWYRQAAGRGLQLLFYSVGIGQISSEVPQNLSASRPQDRQFILSSKKLLLSDSGFYLCAWSVSARSPSPLHFGNGTRLTVT.

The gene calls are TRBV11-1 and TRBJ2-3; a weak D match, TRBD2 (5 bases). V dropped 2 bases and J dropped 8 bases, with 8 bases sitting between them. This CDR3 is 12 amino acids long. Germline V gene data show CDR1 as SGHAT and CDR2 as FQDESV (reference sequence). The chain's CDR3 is CASSLSDFTQYF. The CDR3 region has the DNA TGTGCCAGCAGCTTATCGGACTTTACGCAGTATTTT.

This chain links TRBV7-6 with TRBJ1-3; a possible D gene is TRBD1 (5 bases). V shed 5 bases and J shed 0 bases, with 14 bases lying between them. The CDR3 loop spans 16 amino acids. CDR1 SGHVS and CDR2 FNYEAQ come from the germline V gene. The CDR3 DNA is TGTGCCAGCAGCCGGCAAGACGGGGGCTCTGGAAACACCATATATTTT. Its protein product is CASSRQDGGSGNTIYF.

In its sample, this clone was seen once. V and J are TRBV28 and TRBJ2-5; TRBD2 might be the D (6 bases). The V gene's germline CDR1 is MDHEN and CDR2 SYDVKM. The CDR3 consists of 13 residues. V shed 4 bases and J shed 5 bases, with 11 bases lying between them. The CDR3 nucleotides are TGTGCCAGCAGTTCTCCGGGGGTGGAGACCCAGTACTTC. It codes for CASSSPGVETQYF.

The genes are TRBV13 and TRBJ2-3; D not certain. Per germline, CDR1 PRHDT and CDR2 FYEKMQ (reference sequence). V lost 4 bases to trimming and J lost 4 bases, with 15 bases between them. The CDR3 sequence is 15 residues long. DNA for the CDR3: TGTGCCAGCAGCTCCCGATCGGGTTTTCCAGATACGCAGTATTTT. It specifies CASSSRSGFPDTQYF. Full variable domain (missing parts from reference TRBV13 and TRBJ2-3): AAGVIQSPRHLIKEKRETATLKCYPIPRHDTVYWYQQGPGQDPQFLISFYEKMQSDKGSIPDRFSAQQFSDYHSELNMSSLELGDSALYFCASSSRSGFPDTQYFGPGTRLTVL.

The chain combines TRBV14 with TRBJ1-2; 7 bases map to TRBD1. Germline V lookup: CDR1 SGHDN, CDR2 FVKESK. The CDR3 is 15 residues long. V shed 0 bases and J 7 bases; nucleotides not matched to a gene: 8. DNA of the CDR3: TGTGCCAGCAGCCAAGATCACAGGGGTGGTTTTGGCTACACCTTC. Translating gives CASSQDHRGGFGYTF. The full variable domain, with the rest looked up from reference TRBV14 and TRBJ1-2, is EAGVTQFPSHSVIEKGQTVTLRCDPISGHDNLYWYRRVMGKEIKFLLHFVKESKQDESGMPNNRFLAERTGGTYSTLKVQPAELEDSGVYFCASSQDHRGGFGYTFGSGTRLTVV.

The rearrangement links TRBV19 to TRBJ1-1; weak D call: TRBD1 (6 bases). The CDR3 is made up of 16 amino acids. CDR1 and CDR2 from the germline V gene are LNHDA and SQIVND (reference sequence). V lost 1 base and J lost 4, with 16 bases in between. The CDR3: CASSIGGQGLGTEAFF. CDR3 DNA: TGTGCCAGTAGTATAGGGGGTCAGGGGCTCGGCACTGAAGCTTTCTTT.

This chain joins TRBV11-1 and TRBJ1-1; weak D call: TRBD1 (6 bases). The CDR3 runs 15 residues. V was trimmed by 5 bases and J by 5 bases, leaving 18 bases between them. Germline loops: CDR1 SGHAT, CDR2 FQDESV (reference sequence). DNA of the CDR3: TGTGCCAGCAGCCCCTGGTCGGGGGGGCGAACTGAAGCTTTCTTT. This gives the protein CASSPWSGGRTEAFF.

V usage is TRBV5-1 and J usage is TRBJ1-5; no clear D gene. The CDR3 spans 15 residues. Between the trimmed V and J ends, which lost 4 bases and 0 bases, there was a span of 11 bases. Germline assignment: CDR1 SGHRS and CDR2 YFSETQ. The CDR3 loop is CASSPDTGSNQPQHF. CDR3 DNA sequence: TGCGCCAGCAGCCCCGATACGGGTAGCAATCAGCCCCAGCATTTT.

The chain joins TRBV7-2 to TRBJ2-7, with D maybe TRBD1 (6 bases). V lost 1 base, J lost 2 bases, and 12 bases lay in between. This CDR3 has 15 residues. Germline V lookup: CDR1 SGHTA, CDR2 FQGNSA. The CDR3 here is CASSLDGTLTYEQYF. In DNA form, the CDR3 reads TGTGCCAGCAGCTTAGACGGGACACTTACCTACGAGCAGTACTTC.

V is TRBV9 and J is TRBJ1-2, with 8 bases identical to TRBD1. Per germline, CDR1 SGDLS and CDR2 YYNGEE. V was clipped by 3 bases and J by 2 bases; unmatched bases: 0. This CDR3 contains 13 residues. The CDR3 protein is CASSGQGNYGYTF. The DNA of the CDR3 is TGTGCCAGCAGCGGACAGGGGAACTATGGCTACACCTTC.

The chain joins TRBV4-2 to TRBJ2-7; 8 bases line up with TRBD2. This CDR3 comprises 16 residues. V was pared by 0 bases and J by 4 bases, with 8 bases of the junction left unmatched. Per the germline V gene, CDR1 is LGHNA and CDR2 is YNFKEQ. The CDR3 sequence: CASSQETAGEQYEQYF. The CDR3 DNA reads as TGTGCCAGCAGCCAAGAAACAGCGGGGGAACAGTACGAGCAGTACTTC.

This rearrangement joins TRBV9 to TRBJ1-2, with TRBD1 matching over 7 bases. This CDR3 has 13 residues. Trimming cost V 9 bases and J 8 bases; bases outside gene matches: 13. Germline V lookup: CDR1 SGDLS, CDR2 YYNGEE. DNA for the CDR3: TGTGCCAACTGGGACAGATTAAAAGGGGGCTACACCTTC. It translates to CANWDRLKGGYTF.

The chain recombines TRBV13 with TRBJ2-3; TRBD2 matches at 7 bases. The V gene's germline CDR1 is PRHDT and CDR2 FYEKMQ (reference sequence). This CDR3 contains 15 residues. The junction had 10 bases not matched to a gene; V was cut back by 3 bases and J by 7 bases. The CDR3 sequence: CASSFRTRISNTQYF. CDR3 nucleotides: TGTGCCAGCAGCTTCAGGACTAGGATTTCAAATACGCAGTATTTT.

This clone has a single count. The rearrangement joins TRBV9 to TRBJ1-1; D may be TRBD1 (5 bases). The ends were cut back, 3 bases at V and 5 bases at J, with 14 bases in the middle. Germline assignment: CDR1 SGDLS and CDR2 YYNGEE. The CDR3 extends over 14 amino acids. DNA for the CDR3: TGTGCCAGCAGCGAGCCGGGACTCCAGACTGAAGCTTTCTTT. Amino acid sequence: CASSEPGLQTEAFF. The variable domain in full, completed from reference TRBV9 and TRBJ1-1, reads DSGVTQTPKHLITATGQRVTLRCSPRSGDLSVYWYQQSLDQGLQFLIQYYNGEERAKGNILERFSAQQFPDLHSELNLSSLELGDSALYFCASSEPGLQTEAFFGQGTRLTVV.

The CDR3 here is CASTGQGSGNTIYF. CDR3 sequence (DNA): TGTGCCAGCACGGGACAGGGGAGTGGAAACACCATATATTTT. The chain employs TRBV27 and TRBJ1-3; TRBD1 aligns across 10 bases. Germline V CDR1 and CDR2: MNHEY, SMNVEV (reference sequence). This CDR3 has 14 amino acids. Unmatched junction bases numbered 3, after V lost 7 bases and J lost 3 bases.

The CDR3, as DNA: TGTGCCAGCAGTGCACAGGCAAATTCACCCCTCCACTTT. Its protein is CASSAQANSPLHF. The chain carries TRBV2 and TRBJ1-6, with a weak D call TRBD1 (5 bases). Between the trimmed V and J ends, which lost 4 bases and 7 bases, there was a span of 8 bases. CDR1 is SNHLY, CDR2 FYNNEI, per germline. This CDR3 comprises 13 residues. Looking up the rest from reference TRBV2 and TRBJ1-6 gives the full variable domain: EPEVTQTPSHQVTQMGQEVILRCVPISNHLYFYWYRQILGQKVEFLVSFYNNEISEKSEIFDDQFSVERPDGSNFTLKIRSTKLEDSAMYFCASSAQANSPLHFGNGTRLTVT.

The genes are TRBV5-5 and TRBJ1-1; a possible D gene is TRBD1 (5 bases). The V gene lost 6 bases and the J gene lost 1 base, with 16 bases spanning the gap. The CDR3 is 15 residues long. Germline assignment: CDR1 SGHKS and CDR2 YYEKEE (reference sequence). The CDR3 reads CASTVQGWGNTEAFF. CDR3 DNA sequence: TGTGCCAGCACTGTCCAGGGTTGGGGGAACACTGAAGCTTTCTTT.

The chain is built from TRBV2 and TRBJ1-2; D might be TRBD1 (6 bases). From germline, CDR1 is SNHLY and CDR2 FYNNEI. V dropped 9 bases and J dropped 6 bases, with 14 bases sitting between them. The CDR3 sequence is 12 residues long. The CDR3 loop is CARSRGADGYTF. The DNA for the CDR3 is TGTGCCAGAAGTCGGGGGGCAGATGGCTACACCTTC.